The next 29 T cell receptor beta chains were all read from a single sample in a study of human T cells and chemical hapten exposure. Time point: patch test 1, 2 weeks after DPC sensitization. As to treatment: therapeutic diphenylcyclopropenone sensitization with weekly scalp DPC. TCRdb re-called the RACE reads through MiXCR, storing one row per CDR3 protein. The sample records about 380,000 distinct CDR3 sequences, approximately 4.4% being singletons. The material was whole blood, obtained in connection with sensitization to the hapten diphenylcyclopropenone (DPC). Receptors were obtained from a woman between 45 and 60 years old with alopecia areata. Some clones in this sample may be carry-over from other donors' samples.

This clonotype was recorded many times. The V and J genes are TRBV29-1 and TRBJ1-2, with TRBD1 as a possible D gene (5 bases). The length of the CDR3 is 16 residues. Germline V gene data show CDR1 as SQVTM and CDR2 as ANQGSEA. Trimming stripped 1 base from V and 7 bases from J, with 22 bases between. DNA of the CDR3: TGCAGCGTTGAAGGGGCAGGGATCTCAGACATCAGTGGCTACACCTTC. It is translated as CSVEGAGISDISGYTF.

This clonotype turned up a few times. This chain connects TRBV28 to TRBJ2-5, with 8 bases matching TRBD2. V shed 4 bases and J 0 bases; nucleotides not matched to a gene: 7. Germline CDR1 and CDR2: MDHEN and SYDVKM. This CDR3 is built from 16 residues. For the CDR3, the DNA is TGTGCCAGCAGTTATGGACTAGCAGACTACCAAGAGACCCAGTACTTC. Its translation is CASSYGLADYQETQYF. The full variable domain, rest sourced from reference TRBV28 and TRBJ2-5, is DVKVTQSSRYLVKRTGEKVFLECVQDMDHENMFWYRQDPGLGLRLIYFSYDVKMKEKGDIPEGYSVSREKKERFSLILESASTNQTSMYLCASSYGLADYQETQYFGPGTRLLVL.

The sample holds many counts of this clonotype. This chain joins TRBV12-3 or TRBV12-4 and TRBJ1-1, with a weak D call TRBD1 (5 bases). V was shortened by 5 bases and J by 0 bases, with 10 bases between the two germline ends. CDR3 length: 14 residues. CDR3 sequence: CASSLRQLNTEAFF. CDR3 DNA: TGTGCCAGCAGTCTGAGACAGTTGAACACTGAAGCTTTCTTT.

This clonotype was counted between two and nine times. This chain joins TRBV15 and TRBJ2-3; D unclear. V was shortened by 0 bases and J by 4 bases, with 5 bases between the two germline ends. This CDR3 contains 13 residues. Germline-derived CDR1 and CDR2 are LNHNV and YYDKDF (reference sequence). CDR3 amino acids: CATSRDYADTQYF. Here the CDR3 DNA reads TGTGCCACCAGCAGAGATTATGCAGATACGCAGTATTTT.

The chain couples TRBV27 to TRBJ2-1; a possible D gene is TRBD2 (6 bases). The germline gives CDR1 MNHEY, CDR2 SMNVEV (reference sequence). Trimming removed 11 bases at V and 5 bases at J, with 19 bases between. The CDR3 contains 14 residues. For the CDR3, the DNA is TGTGCCTCAGGACGGGCGGGGCTAAACAATGAGCAGTTCTTC. It codes for CASGRAGLNNEQFF.

This clonotype was observed at least ten times. V and J are TRBV29-1 and TRBJ1-1; a weak D match, TRBD1 (5 bases). The germline V and J ends were trimmed by 5 bases and 1 base, with 8 bases remaining between them. The germline CDR1 and CDR2 sequences are SQVTM and ANQGSEA. This CDR3 spans 12 amino acids. CDR3 in amino acids: CSVSDRNTEAFF. Here the CDR3 DNA reads TGCAGCGTTAGTGACAGGAACACTGAAGCTTTCTTT.

This clonotype has a count of ten or more. This chain links TRBV20-1 with TRBJ1-2; 8 nucleotides match TRBD1. The CDR3 runs 13 residues. V lost 4 bases and J lost 6; bases outside the gene matches: 7. Per germline, CDR1 DFQATT and CDR2 SNEGSKA (reference sequence). The CDR3: CSATETGDNGYTF. The CDR3 DNA reads as TGCAGTGCTACCGAGACAGGGGACAATGGCTACACCTTC.

This clonotype turned up a few times. The chain employs TRBV9 and TRBJ2-3, with 7 bases lining up with TRBD2. Germline-derived CDR1 and CDR2 are SGDLS and YYNGEE. V trimming: 1 base; J trimming: 2 bases; junction bases outside the gene matches: 4. There are 15 residues in the CDR3. CDR3 bases: TGTGCCAGCAGCGTAAGCGGGGCCCCCACAGATACGCAGTATTTT. Its protein product is CASSVSGAPTDTQYF.

The table lists this clonotype with many counts. The V call is TRBV7-6, the J call TRBJ1-2, with D unclear. Trimming left V 10 bases short and J 2 bases short, with 8 bases between. Germline assignment: CDR1 SGHVS and CDR2 FNYEAQ. The CDR3 is 11 residues long. The CDR3 DNA sequence: TGTGCCACGGTGGGCAACTATGGCTACACCTTC. Translating it yields CATVGNYGYTF.

This clonotype was counted at least ten times. V is TRBV11-2 and J is TRBJ1-2; 9 bases align to TRBD1. The CDR3 is 14 amino acids. Germline lookup yields CDR1 SGHAT and CDR2 FQNNGV. The junction had 14 bases not matched to a gene; V was cut back by 5 bases and J by 13 bases. The CDR3 nucleotides read TGTGCCAGCAGCCTCCGGGCTGGGACAGGGATTCGCACCTTC. Its protein is CASSLRAGTGIRTF.

This clonotype was picked up many times. The chain couples TRBV20-1 to TRBJ1-6; D unclear. The CDR3 is 15 residues long. The germline CDR1 and CDR2 sequences are DFQATT and SNEGSKA (reference sequence). The V gene lost 1 base and the J gene lost 6 bases, with 13 bases spanning the gap. The CDR3 protein is CSARAGTAANSPLHF. CDR3 nucleotide sequence: TGCAGTGCTAGAGCGGGCACAGCCGCTAATTCACCCCTCCACTTT.

The gene calls are TRBV7-2 and TRBJ1-4; weak D call: TRBD1 (5 bases). CDR1 and CDR2 (germline): SGHTA, FQGNSA. V lost 5 bases and J lost 6, with 16 bases in between. This CDR3 spans 15 amino acids. The CDR3 nucleotides are TGTGCCAGCAGCCCTAGCCCTGGGGCAGATGAAAAACTGTTTTTT. This gives the protein CASSPSPGADEKLFF.

This clonotype was observed many times. The chain joins TRBV10-1 to TRBJ2-1, with 9 nucleotides matching TRBD2. The CDR3 has 16 amino acids. Germline V gives CDR1 WNHNN, CDR2 SYGVQD (reference sequence). Losses at the gene ends were 4 bases for V and 1 base for J; bases not matched to a gene: 5. The CDR3 sequence is CASSATSGFSYNEQFF. DNA of the CDR3: TGCGCCAGCAGTGCGACTAGCGGATTTTCCTACAATGAGCAGTTCTTC.

At least ten counts were recorded for this clonotype. The rearrangement uses TRBV28 and TRBJ1-1, with D perhaps matching TRBD1 (5 bases). The V gene's germline CDR1 is MDHEN and CDR2 SYDVKM. Trimming removed 7 bases from V and 9 bases from J, with 12 bases in between. The CDR3 loop spans 11 amino acids. CDR3 sequence reads: CASNLGGKAFF. For the CDR3, the DNA is TGTGCCAGCAATCTGGGGGGGAAAGCTTTCTTT.

This clonotype was observed many times. The V gene is TRBV11-2, the J gene TRBJ1-5; D gene unclear. This CDR3 comprises 13 residues. CDR1 and CDR2 (germline): SGHAT, FQNNGV. Trimming took off 1 base at V and 4 bases at J, with 5 bases between the two ends. The CDR3 loop is CASSLAWNQPQHF. Written as DNA, the CDR3 is TGTGCCAGCAGCTTAGCGTGGAATCAGCCCCAGCATTTT.

This clonotype was seen at least ten times. The chain links TRBV7-9 to TRBJ2-2, with D hard to call. Germline lookup yields CDR1 SEHNR and CDR2 FQNEAQ (reference sequence). Trimming left V 5 bases short and J 2 bases short, with 3 bases between. CDR3 length: 12 residues. Here the CDR3 reads CASSTNTGELFF. The CDR3 DNA reads TGTGCCAGCAGCACCAACACCGGGGAGCTGTTTTTT. The whole variable domain, filled in from reference TRBV7-9 and TRBJ2-2, reads DTGVSQNPRHKITKRGQNVTFRCDPISEHNRLYWYRQTLGQGPEFLTYFQNEAQLEKSRLLSDRFSAERPKGSFSTLEIQRTEQGDSAMYLCASSTNTGELFFGEGSRLTVL.

The V gene is TRBV29-1, the J gene TRBJ2-3; 9 nucleotides align to TRBD2. The CDR3 totals 14 residues. Germline-derived CDR1 and CDR2 are SQVTM and ANQGSEA. J was trimmed by 4 bases and V by 6 bases; bases with no gene match: 8. The CDR3 nucleotides read TGCAGCGTCGCCGGGACTAGCTCTGCAGATACGCAGTATTTT. Protein: CSVAGTSSADTQYF.

This clonotype was recorded many times. The chain recombines TRBV11-2 with TRBJ2-6; the match to TRBD1 covers 8 bases. This CDR3 is 18 amino acids long. V was clipped by 4 bases and J by 0 bases; unmatched bases: 8. Germline loops: CDR1 SGHAT, CDR2 FQNNGV. Here the CDR3 reads CASSSYRGAYSGANVLTF. CDR3 DNA: TGTGCCAGCAGCTCTTACAGGGGGGCATACTCTGGGGCCAACGTCCTGACTTTC.

This chain uses TRBV27 with TRBJ2-2; D gene ambiguous. CDR1 is MNHEY and CDR2 is SMNVEV in the germline V gene (reference sequence). The CDR3 consists of 14 residues. With 3 bases removed from V and 4 bases from J, the gap between germline ends came to 9 bases. The CDR3 nucleotides read TGTGCCAGCAGTTTTAACATAGTCACCGGGGAGCTGTTTTTT. Amino acid sequence: CASSFNIVTGELFF.

This chain connects TRBV28 to TRBJ2-7; 7 bases map to TRBD2. This CDR3 has 15 residues. Germline V gene lookup returns CDR1 MDHEN and CDR2 SYDVKM. The J segment lost 2 bases and the V segment lost 3 bases, leaving 7 bases of the junction unmatched. CDR3 loop: CASSLMGEGTYEQYF. In nucleotides, the CDR3 is TGTGCCAGCAGTTTGATGGGGGAGGGGACCTACGAGCAGTACTTC.

In its sample, this clonotype was seen a few times. The chain recombines TRBV11-3 with TRBJ2-5; 7 bases are shared with TRBD1. With V trimmed by 5 bases and J by 3 bases, 3 bases remained unmatched. CDR1 is SGHNT and CDR2 is YENEEA in the germline V gene. CDR3 size: 13 residues. CDR3: CASSVTGEETQYF. For the CDR3, the DNA is TGTGCCAGCAGCGTAACAGGGGAAGAGACCCAGTACTTC.

This clonotype was detected a few times. V gene TRBV2 combines with J gene TRBJ2-1; 7 bases match TRBD2. The germline gives CDR1 SNHLY, CDR2 FYNNEI. Unmatched junction bases numbered 12, after V lost 3 bases and J lost 10 bases. This CDR3 is 15 amino acids long. The CDR3 is CASSDGAGVLDEQFF. CDR3 bases: TGTGCCAGCAGTGACGGCGCGGGAGTCCTTGACGAGCAGTTCTTC.

The sample holds a few counts of this clonotype. The chain combines TRBV6-5 with TRBJ1-1, with 8 bases fitting TRBD1. This CDR3 is built from 15 residues. After removal of 2 bases from V and 7 bases from J, the junction contained 9 bases not matched to a gene. Germline assignment: CDR1 MNHEY and CDR2 SVGAGI. CDR3 DNA sequence: TGTGCCAGCAGTTACGGAGCAGGGGGCCCTTTTGAAGCTTTCTTT. As protein: CASSYGAGGPFEAFF.

At least ten counts were recorded for this clonotype. The chain links TRBV5-6 to TRBJ1-4, with 7 bases lining up with TRBD1. Per the germline V gene, CDR1 is SGHDT and CDR2 is YYEEEE. The trim removed 3 bases at V and 5 bases at J, leaving 1 base unmatched. This CDR3 is 13 amino acids long. CDR3 DNA sequence: TGTGCCAGCAGCTGGGACAGCAATGAAAAACTGTTTTTT. This codes for CASSWDSNEKLFF.

This clonotype was picked up a small number of times. The chain joins TRBV7-6 to TRBJ2-3; perhaps TRBD2 as D (5 bases). V lost 5 bases and J lost 1, with 16 bases in between. The germline CDR1 and CDR2 sequences are SGHVS and FNYEAQ. The CDR3 length is 16 residues. The CDR3 DNA reads TGTGCCAGCAGCATCTCCAGCGGAGGTGGCACAGATACGCAGTATTTT. Amino acids: CASSISSGGGTDTQYF.

V and J are TRBV28 and TRBJ1-5; D remains unclear. Germline V CDR1 and CDR2: MDHEN, SYDVKM. This CDR3 spans 13 amino acids. V was cut by 6 bases and J by 2 bases, with 8 bases left in between. The CDR3 DNA reads as TGTGCCAGCAGAACCCTGGGCAATCAGCCCCAGCATTTT. Translated, it gives CASRTLGNQPQHF.

For this clonotype: This clone may be a read error of a much larger clone one base away. This rearrangement joins TRBV6-2 or TRBV6-3 to TRBJ1-1, with a weak D call TRBD1 (5 bases). CDR1 and CDR2 from the germline V gene are MNHEY and SVGEGT. This CDR3 region has 14 residues. Trimming removed 5 bases from V and 0 bases from J, with 10 bases in between. The CDR3 region has the DNA TGTGCCAGCAGTACCAGGGATATGAACACTGAAGCTTTCTTT. It translates to CASSTRDMNTEAFF.

This clonotype was found many times. V and J are TRBV20-1 and TRBJ1-1, with D possibly matching TRBD1 (6 bases). Germline-derived CDR1 and CDR2 are DFQATT and SNEGSKA (reference sequence). The CDR3 runs 14 residues. V lost 3 bases to trimming and J lost 5 bases, with 16 bases between them. The CDR3 protein is CSARPGGAVTEAFF. As DNA, the CDR3 is TGCAGTGCTAGGCCCGGGGGCGCCGTGACTGAAGCTTTCTTT.

The V call is TRBV6-5, the J call TRBJ2-7, with 10 bases that match TRBD2. Germline trimming cut 6 bases from V and 7 bases from J; bases unmatched to any gene: 12. This CDR3 spans 15 amino acids. In germline, CDR1 is MNHEY, CDR2 SVGAGI. The CDR3 is CASRPTSGTFGEQYF. CDR3 nucleotide sequence: TGTGCCAGCAGGCCCACTAGCGGGACCTTCGGGGAGCAGTACTTC.